The rows below give T cell receptor beta chains drawn from one sample of a study of shared clonotypes between healthy human individuals. Clones were read by immunoSEQ multiplex PCR, and TCRdb kept only the in-frame ones, dropping some. The sample carries about 960,000 clones, more than 75% recorded once. Sequencing was performed on memory CD4+ T cells sorted from blood. The source is a man in his late teens or twenties in good health. Each CDR3 is given with its conserved first and last residue. The D gene is left open where the match is weak. Rows give clone size only sometimes, using once, few, many, or a class for an expanded clone.

CDR3 DNA	CDR3 protein	CDR3 length	D gene	clone size	V gene	J gene
TGTGCCAGCAGCCAGACACGGAACACTGAAGCTTTCTTT	CASSQTRNTEAFF	13	-	-	TRBV7-8	TRBJ1-1
TGTGCCAGCAGTTACTCGAGGACGACCGGGGAGCAGTACTTC	CASSYSRTTGEQYF	14	-	-	TRBV6-6	TRBJ2-7
TGTGCCAGCAGCTATGCGGTTGGTAGAAATTCACCCCTCCACTTT	CASSYAVGRNSPLHF	15	-	-	TRBV7-2	TRBJ1-6
TGTGCCACCAGCCTAGGACAGGGGGGTGGCTACACCTTC	CATSLGQGGGYTF	13	TRBD1	-	TRBV15	TRBJ1-2
TGTGCCAGCTCACCGGGACTCTACGAGCAGTACTTC	CASSPGLYEQYF	12	-	few	TRBV18	TRBJ2-7
TGTGCCAGCCAAACAGGGAATGAGCAGTACTTC	CASQTGNEQYF	11	-	-	TRBV6-6	TRBJ2-7
TGTGCCAGCAGCTTAATAGCGGGGGAGACCTACAATGAGCAGTTCTTC	CASSLIAGETYNEQFF	16	TRBD2	-	TRBV7-2	TRBJ2-1
TGTGCCAGCAGTCCAACCGTCCGGAGCGAGCAGTTCTTC	CASSPTVRSEQFF	13	-	-	TRBV27	TRBJ2-1
TGTGCCAGCTCCTTGGGAGTTTCGTACACTAATGAAAAACTGTTTTTT	CASSLGVSYTNEKLFF	16	-	-	TRBV18	TRBJ1-4
TGTGCCAGCAGCCTTCCTCTCAGGTTACTCACCGGGGAGCTGTTTTTT	CASSLPLRLLTGELFF	16	-	-	TRBV5-8	TRBJ2-2
TGTGCCAGCTCGACAGCCAATAATTCACCCCTCCACTTT	CASSTANNSPLHF	13	-	-	TRBV18	TRBJ1-6
TGTGCCAGCAGCCCCAGCGGACAGCCTAACTATGGCTACACCTTC	CASSPSGQPNYGYTF	15	-	once	TRBV6-5	TRBJ1-2
TGTGCCAGCAGGTCCGGGACAGGGAAATTGAACACTGAAGCTTTCTTT	CASRSGTGKLNTEAFF	16	TRBD1	-	TRBV5-6	TRBJ1-1
TGTGCCACACGAAACAGGGGGCGGGACGAAAAACTGTTTTTT	CATRNRGRDEKLFF	14	TRBD1	-	TRBV19	TRBJ1-4
TGTGCCAGCAGTTTAGAACACCTCTATCAGCCCCAGCATTTT	CASSLEHLYQPQHF	14	-	-	TRBV27	TRBJ1-5
TGCGCCAGCAGCCAACCATCCACAGGGTCCGAGCAGTACTTC	CASSQPSTGSEQYF	14	-	-	TRBV4-1	TRBJ2-7
TGTGCCAGCAGCGTAGCGGACAGGGGGCAAACCGGGGAGCTGTTTTTT	CASSVADRGQTGELFF	16	TRBD1	-	TRBV9	TRBJ2-2
TGTGCCTGGAGTGGACTAGCGGGGGGGCTTGGCGAGCAGTACTTC	CAWSGLAGGLGEQYF	15	TRBD2	-	TRBV30	TRBJ2-7
TGTGCCAGCAGACCGGGACAGGGGGCTTACGAGCAGTACTTC	CASRPGQGAYEQYF	14	TRBD1	-	TRBV6-6	TRBJ2-7
TGTGCCAGCAGTGGATCATCCGGGACAGCGATTAATGAAAAACTGTTTTTT	CASSGSSGTAINEKLFF	17	TRBD1	few	TRBV6-1	TRBJ1-4
TGTGCCAGCAGCCCAGGGGGCCGGGAGACCCAGTACTTC	CASSPGGRETQYF	13	TRBD1	-	TRBV5-6	TRBJ2-5
TGTGCCAGCACCCGCAGCCGAGGCTATGGCTACACCTTC	CASTRSRGYGYTF	13	-	few	TRBV6-1	TRBJ1-2
TGTGCCAGCAGCAACAGGGTTTGGGGCTACACCTTC	CASSNRVWGYTF	12	-	-	TRBV7-9	TRBJ1-2
TGTGCCAGCAGCCCCAGAGGGCACAGTCGAGGGGATACGCAGTATTTT	CASSPRGHSRGDTQYF	16	-	few	TRBV7-9	TRBJ2-3
TGCGCCAGCAGGTATTCCTGGGACGGCAATTCACCCCTCCACTTT	CASRYSWDGNSPLHF	15	-	-	TRBV5-1	TRBJ1-6
TGTGCCAGCAGCTCCGACATAGAGACCCAGTACTTC	CASSSDIETQYF	12	-	-	TRBV7-2	TRBJ2-5
TGTGCCAGCAGCCTCGGCCCCGACGCGGATACGCAGTATTTT	CASSLGPDADTQYF	14	-	few	TRBV5-4	TRBJ2-3
TGTGCCAGTAGTATATCGACAGGGGAGGGCTACACCTTC	CASSISTGEGYTF	13	TRBD1	-	TRBV19	TRBJ1-2
TGTGCCAGCAGCTTAGGCTCCTTCACAGATACGCAGTATTTT	CASSLGSFTDTQYF	14	-	-	TRBV7-6	TRBJ2-3
TGTGCCAGCAGCTTAGAGGCTAGAAACACAGATACGCAGTATTTT	CASSLEARNTDTQYF	15	-	-	TRBV7-2	TRBJ2-3
TGTGCCAGCAGCTACGACAGGGGCTCCTACAATGAGCAGTTCTTC	CASSYDRGSYNEQFF	15	TRBD1	-	TRBV7-2	TRBJ2-1
TGTGCCAGCAGTTTTTCGGAAACGATCGCCTACGAGCAGTACTTC	CASSFSETIAYEQYF	15	-	-	TRBV6-1	TRBJ2-7
TGTGCCAGCAGCGGGACAGGGGGTTCCAATCAGCCCCAGCATTTT	CASSGTGGSNQPQHF	15	TRBD1	-	TRBV6-5	TRBJ1-5
TGTGCCAGCAGCTCGGAAGGTCCCCGGACCTTC	CASSSEGPRTF	11	-	-	TRBV5-4	TRBJ1-2
TGTGCCAGCAGAGTGGGGGGACTAGCCAGCACAGATACGCAGTATTTT	CASRVGGLASTDTQYF	16	TRBD2	-	TRBV6-6	TRBJ2-3
TGCGCCAGCACGGAGGCTAGCGGGGCTGAGCAGTTCTTC	CASTEASGAEQFF	13	TRBD2	few	TRBV5-1	TRBJ2-1
TGTGCCAGTAGTATAGGAGGGCCTCCCTACGAGCAGTACTTC	CASSIGGPPYEQYF	14	-	-	TRBV19	TRBJ2-7
TGCGCCAGCAGAGGTTTGGCGACAGCCGACGAGCAGTACTTC	CASRGLATADEQYF	14	-	-	TRBV5-1	TRBJ2-7
TGTGCCAGCAGCTACTCAGGGGCGGGTGGCTACACCTTC	CASSYSGAGGYTF	13	-	-	TRBV14	TRBJ1-2
TGCAGCGTTGAAGCGGAGATGAACACTGAAGCTTTCTTT	CSVEAEMNTEAFF	13	-	few	TRBV29-1	TRBJ1-1
TGTGCCAGCTCACCGGGACAGGGGAATGAAGCTTTCTTT	CASSPGQGNEAFF	13	TRBD1	-	TRBV18	TRBJ1-1
TGTGCCAGCAGCTTATACAGCGGGGAGACCCAGTACTTC	CASSLYSGETQYF	13	-	-	TRBV11-3	TRBJ2-5